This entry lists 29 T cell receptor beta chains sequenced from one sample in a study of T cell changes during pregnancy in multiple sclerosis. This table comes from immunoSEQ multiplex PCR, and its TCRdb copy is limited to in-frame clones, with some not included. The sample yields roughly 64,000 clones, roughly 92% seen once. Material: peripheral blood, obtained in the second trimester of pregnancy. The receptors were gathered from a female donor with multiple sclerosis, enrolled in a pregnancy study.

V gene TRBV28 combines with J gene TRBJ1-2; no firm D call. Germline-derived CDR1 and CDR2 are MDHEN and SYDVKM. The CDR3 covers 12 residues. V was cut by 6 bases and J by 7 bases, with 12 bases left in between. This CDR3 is CASRPIKSGYTF. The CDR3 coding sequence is TGTGCCAGCAGACCTATCAAAAGTGGCTACACCTTC.

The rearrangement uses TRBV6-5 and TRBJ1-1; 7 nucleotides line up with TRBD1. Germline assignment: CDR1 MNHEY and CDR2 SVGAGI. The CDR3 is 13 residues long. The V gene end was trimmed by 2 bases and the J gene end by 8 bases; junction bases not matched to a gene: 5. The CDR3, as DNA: TGTGCCAGCAGTTACCAGTCCAGGGGGGAAGCTTTCTTT. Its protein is CASSYQSRGEAFF.

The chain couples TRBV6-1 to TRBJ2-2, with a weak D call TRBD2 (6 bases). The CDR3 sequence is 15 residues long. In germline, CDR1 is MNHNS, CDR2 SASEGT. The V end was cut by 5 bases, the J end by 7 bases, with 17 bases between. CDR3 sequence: CASSLRDWDDGELFF. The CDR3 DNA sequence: TGTGCCAGCAGTCTTCGGGACTGGGACGACGGGGAGCTGTTTTTT.

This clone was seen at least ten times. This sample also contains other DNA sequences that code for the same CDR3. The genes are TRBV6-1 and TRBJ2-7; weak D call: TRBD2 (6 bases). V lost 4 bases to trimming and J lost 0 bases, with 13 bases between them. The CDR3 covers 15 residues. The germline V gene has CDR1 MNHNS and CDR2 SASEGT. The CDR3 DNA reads TGTGCCAGCAGTGGGGGACTTCCAAGCTCCTACGAGCAGTACTTC. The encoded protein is CASSGGLPSSYEQYF.

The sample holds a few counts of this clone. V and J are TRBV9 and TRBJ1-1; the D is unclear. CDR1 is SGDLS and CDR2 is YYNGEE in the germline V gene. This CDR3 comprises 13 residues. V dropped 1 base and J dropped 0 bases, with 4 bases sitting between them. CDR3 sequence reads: CASSVYMNTEAFF. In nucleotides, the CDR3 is TGTGCCAGCAGCGTATACATGAACACTGAAGCTTTCTTT.

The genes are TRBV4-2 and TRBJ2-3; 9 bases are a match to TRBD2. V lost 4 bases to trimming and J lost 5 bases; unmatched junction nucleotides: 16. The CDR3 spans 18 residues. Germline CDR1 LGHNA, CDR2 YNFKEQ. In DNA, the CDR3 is TGTGCCAGCAGCCCGGAGGGGGGCGGGAGGGAGTATGTAGATACGCAGTATTTT. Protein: CASSPEGGGREYVDTQYF.

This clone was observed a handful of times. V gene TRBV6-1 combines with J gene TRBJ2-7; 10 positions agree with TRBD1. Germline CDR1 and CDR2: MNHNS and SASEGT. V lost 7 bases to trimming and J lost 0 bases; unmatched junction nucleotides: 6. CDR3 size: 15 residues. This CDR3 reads CASKDRGFYSYEQYF. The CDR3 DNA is TGTGCCAGCAAGGACAGGGGGTTCTACTCCTACGAGCAGTACTTC.

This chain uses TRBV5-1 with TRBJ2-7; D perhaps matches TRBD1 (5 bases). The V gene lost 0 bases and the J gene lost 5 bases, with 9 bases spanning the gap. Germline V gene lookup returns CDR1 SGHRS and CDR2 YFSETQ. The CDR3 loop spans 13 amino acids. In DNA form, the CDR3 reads TGCGCCAGCAGCTTGGTAGGGGTAGACGAGCAGTACTTC. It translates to CASSLVGVDEQYF.

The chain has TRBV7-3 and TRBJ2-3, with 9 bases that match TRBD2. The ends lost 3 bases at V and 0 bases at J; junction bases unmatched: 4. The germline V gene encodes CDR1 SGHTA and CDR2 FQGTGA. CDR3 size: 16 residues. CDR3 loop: CASSFGTSRSTDTQYF. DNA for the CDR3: TGTGCCAGCAGCTTTGGGACTAGCCGAAGCACAGATACGCAGTATTTT.

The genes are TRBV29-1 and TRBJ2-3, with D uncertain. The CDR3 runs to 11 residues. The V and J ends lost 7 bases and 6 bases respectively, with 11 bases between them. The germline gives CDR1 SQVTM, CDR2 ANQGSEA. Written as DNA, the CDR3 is TGCAGCGCCAAAGATCAGGATACGCAGTATTTT. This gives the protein CSAKDQDTQYF.

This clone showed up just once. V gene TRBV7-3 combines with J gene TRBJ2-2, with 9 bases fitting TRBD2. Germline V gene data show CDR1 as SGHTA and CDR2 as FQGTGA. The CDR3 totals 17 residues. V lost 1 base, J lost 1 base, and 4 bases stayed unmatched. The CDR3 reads CASSLISGRLNTGELFF. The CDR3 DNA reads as TGTGCCAGCAGCTTAATTAGCGGGAGACTGAACACCGGGGAGCTGTTTTTT.

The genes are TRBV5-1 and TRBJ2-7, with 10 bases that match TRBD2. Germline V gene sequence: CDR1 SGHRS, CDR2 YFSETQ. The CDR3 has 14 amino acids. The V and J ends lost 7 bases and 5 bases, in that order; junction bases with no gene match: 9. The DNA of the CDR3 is TGCGCCAGCCCCGGACTAGCGGCAGTAGACGAGCAGTACTTC. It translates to CASPGLAAVDEQYF.

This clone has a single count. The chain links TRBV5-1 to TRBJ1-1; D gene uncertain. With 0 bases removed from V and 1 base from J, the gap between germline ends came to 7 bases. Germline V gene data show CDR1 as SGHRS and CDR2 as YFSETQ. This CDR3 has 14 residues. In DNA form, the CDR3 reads TGCGCCAGCAGCTTGGGAGCCACGAACACTGAAGCTTTCTTT. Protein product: CASSLGATNTEAFF.

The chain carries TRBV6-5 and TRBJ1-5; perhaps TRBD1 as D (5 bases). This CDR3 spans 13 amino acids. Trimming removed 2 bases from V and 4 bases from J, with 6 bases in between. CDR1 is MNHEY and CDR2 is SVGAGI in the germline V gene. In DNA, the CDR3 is TGTGCCAGCAGTTACAGGGGTAATCAGCCCCAGCATTTT. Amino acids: CASSYRGNQPQHF.

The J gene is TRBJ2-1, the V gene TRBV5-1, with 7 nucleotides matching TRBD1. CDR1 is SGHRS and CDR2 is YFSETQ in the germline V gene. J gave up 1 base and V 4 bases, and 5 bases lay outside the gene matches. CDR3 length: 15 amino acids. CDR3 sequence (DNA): TGCGCCAGCAGCCGAGGGGGCGGGTCCTACAATGAGCAGTTCTTC. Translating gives CASSRGGGSYNEQFF.

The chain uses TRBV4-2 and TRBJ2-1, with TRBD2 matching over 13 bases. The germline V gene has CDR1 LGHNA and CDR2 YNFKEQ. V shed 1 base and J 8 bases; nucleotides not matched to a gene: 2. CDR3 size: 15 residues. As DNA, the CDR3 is TGTGCCAGCAGCCAAGGAGGACTAGCGGGAGATGAGCAGTTCTTC. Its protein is CASSQGGLAGDEQFF.

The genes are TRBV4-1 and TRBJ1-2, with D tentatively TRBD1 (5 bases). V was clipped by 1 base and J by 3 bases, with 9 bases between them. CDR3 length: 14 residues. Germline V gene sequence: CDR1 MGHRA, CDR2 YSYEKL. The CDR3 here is CASSQVLGDYGYTF. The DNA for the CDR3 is TGCGCCAGCAGCCAAGTATTAGGGGACTATGGCTACACCTTC.

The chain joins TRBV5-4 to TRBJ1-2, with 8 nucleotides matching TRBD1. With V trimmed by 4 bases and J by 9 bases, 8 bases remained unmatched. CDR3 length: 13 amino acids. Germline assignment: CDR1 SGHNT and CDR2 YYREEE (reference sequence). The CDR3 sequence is CASSPGQGPRYTF. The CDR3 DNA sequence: TGTGCCAGCAGCCCAGGACAGGGACCCCGCTACACCTTC.

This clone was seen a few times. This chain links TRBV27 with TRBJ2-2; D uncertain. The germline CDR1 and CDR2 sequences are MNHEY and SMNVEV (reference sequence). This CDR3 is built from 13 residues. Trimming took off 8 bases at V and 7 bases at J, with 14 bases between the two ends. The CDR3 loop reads CASATSDGGELFF. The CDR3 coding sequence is TGTGCCAGCGCCACGAGTGATGGCGGGGAGCTGTTTTTT.

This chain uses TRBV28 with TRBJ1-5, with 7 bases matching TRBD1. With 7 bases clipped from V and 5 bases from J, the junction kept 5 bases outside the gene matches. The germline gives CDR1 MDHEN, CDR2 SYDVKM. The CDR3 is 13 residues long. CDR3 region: CASIRGPYQPQHF. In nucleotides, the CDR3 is TGTGCCAGCATTAGGGGGCCGTATCAGCCCCAGCATTTT.

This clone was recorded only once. CDR3 nucleotides: TGTGCCAGCAGCTTAGCGGTTGGACTAGCGGGCTCCGGTGGGTCCTACAATGAGCAGTTCTTC. Translated, it gives CASSLAVGLAGSGGSYNEQFF. V usage is TRBV7-6 and J usage is TRBJ2-1, with 11 bases identical to TRBD2. V shed 0 bases, J shed 1 base, and the junction held 14 bases outside the gene matches. Germline CDR1 and CDR2: SGHVS and FNYEAQ. This CDR3 contains 21 residues.

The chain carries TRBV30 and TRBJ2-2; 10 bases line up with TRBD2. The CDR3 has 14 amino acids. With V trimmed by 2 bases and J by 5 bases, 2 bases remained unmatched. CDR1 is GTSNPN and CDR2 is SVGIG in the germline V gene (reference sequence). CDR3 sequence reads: CAWSYSGGTGELFF. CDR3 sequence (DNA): TGTGCCTGGAGTTATAGCGGGGGGACCGGGGAGCTGTTTTTT.

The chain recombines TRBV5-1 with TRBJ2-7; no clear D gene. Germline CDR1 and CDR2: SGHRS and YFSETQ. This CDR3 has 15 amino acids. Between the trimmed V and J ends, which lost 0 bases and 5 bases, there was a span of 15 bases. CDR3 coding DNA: TGCGCCAGCAGCTTGGGTAGAGCAGGATTCGACGAGCAGTACTTC. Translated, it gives CASSLGRAGFDEQYF. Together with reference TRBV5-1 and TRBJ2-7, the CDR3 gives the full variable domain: KAGVTQTPRYLIKTRGQQVTLSCSPISGHRSVSWYQQTPGQGLQFLFEYFSETQRNKGNFPGRFSGRQFSNSRSEMNVSTLELGDSALYLCASSLGRAGFDEQYFGPGTRLTVT.

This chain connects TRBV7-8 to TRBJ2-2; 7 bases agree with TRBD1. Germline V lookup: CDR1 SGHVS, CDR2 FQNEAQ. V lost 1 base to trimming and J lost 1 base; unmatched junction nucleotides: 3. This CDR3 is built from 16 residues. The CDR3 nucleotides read TGTGCCAGCAGCTTAGGGCCAGGGGGGAACACCGGGGAGCTGTTTTTT. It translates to CASSLGPGGNTGELFF. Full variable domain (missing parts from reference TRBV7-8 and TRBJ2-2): GAGVSQSPRYKVAKRGQDVALRCDPISGHVSLFWYQQALGQGPEFLTYFQNEAQLDKSGLPSDRFFAERPEGSVSTLKIQRTQQEDSAVYLCASSLGPGGNTGELFFGEGSRLTVL.

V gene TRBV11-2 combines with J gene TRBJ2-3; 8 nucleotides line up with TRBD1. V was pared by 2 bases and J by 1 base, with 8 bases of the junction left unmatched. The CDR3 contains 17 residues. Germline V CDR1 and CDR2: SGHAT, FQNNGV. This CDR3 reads CASSLTQGALGTDTQYF. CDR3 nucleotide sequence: TGTGCCAGCAGCTTAACCCAGGGGGCTCTGGGCACAGATACGCAGTATTTT. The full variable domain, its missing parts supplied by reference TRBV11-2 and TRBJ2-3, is EAGVAQSPRYKIIEKRQSVAFWCNPISGHATLYWYQQILGQGPKLLIQFQNNGVVDDSQLPKDRFSAERLKGVDSTLKIQPAKLEDSAVYLCASSLTQGALGTDTQYFGPGTRLTVL.

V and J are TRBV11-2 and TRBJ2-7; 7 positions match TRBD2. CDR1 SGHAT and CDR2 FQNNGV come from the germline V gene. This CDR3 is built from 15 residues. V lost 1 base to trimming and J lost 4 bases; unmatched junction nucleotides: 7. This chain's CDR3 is CASSLVAGVGYEQYF. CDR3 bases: TGTGCCAGCAGCTTAGTTGCGGGAGTGGGGTACGAGCAGTACTTC.

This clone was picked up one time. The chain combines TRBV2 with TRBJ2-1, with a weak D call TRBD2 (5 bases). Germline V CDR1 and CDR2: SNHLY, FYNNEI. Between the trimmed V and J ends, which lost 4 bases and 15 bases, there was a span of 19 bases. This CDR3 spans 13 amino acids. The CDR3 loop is CASSVVRETVPFF. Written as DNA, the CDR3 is TGTGCCAGCAGTGTAGTGAGGGAGACGGTCCCGTTCTTC.

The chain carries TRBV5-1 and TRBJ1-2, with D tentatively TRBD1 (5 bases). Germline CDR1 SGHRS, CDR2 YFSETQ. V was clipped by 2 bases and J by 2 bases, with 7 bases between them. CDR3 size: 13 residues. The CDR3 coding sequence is TGCGCCAGCAGCTTACAGGAGAACTATGGCTACACCTTC. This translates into CASSLQENYGYTF.

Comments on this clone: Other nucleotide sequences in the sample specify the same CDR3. The CDR3 nucleotides read TGTGCCAGCAGTTTAGGCGGGAGCTCCTACGAGCAGTACTTC. Its protein is CASSLGGSSYEQYF. The V call is TRBV28, the J call TRBJ2-7; the match to TRBD2 covers 7 bases. Per germline, CDR1 MDHEN and CDR2 SYDVKM. V gave up 2 bases and J gave up 0 bases; unmatched junction bases: 1. This CDR3 contains 14 residues.